This T cell receptor (beta chain) derives from a study of beta chain features in type 1 diabetes (dated by TCRdb to the late 2010s). Turning to the overall study: Mean age, gender distribution, total cell number and subset yield were not different between patients and healthy donors. Regulatory and stem cell-like memory subsets were isolated from only 8 patients and roughly 8 healthy donors, whereas naive and central memory subsets came from all 30 or so donors. In the study, recently diagnosed type 1 diabetes patients and matched healthy donors were compared on the TCRB repertoires of their sorted circulating CD4+ T cell subsets. Across all samples, roughly 110,000,000 sorted cells were examined, and cell number per subset correlated strongly with RNA yield. Study-level results and caveats: Fewer insertions and more nucleotide deletions at VDJ recombination sites were observed in patients with type 1 diabetes, implying thymic rearrangement abnormalities. Naive, central memory and regulatory TCRB repertoires appeared to be more alike among patients than among healthy donors. A moderate but significant shortening of TCRB CDR3 length was observed in type 1 diabetes patients in all four CD4+ subsets. Only small numbers of individuals were included in the HLA sub-analyses, which left unresolved whether HLA type had any influence on TCRB rearrangement. Shorter templates might have been favored by PCR, but patient and control samples were amplified and corrected together, so both groups would have been affected equally by any skew. Sequencing cDNA rather than genomic DNA could over-represent highly expressing activated cells, although activation and CD3 levels did not differ between groups.

There are a few counts of this clone. Its antigen is not yet known. Per-base qualities were not stored, and no clone one base away is much larger. A single peripheral blood draw of about 116 mL on average was collected from each donor into heparinised tubes. Using a panel that included CD45RO, CCR7, CD25, CD127, CD95 and CD27, naive, central memory, regulatory and stem cell-like memory CD4+ T cells were sorted on a BD FACSAria II. All sorted populations exceeded 95% purity. PBMCs were isolated right away by Lymphoprep density gradient centrifugation and were stained directly, without culture. To minimize batch effects, samples were stained and sorted in pairs, one healthy donor with one patient per experiment. Based on the germline V gene, the CDR1 and CDR2 sequences are SGDLS and YYNGEE. The V and J ends are trimmed by 2 bases and 7 bases, leaving 15 bases between them. The CDR3 numbers 14 residues from cysteine through phenylalanine. Only CDR3 DNA remains: 42 bases, in frame from the first base.

The High Capacity cDNA Reverse Transcription Kit was used to reverse transcribe all of the isolated RNA, meaning that expressed TCRB transcripts were what got sequenced. Deep immunoSEQ sequencing was performed on naive, central memory and regulatory T cell samples, with an average of around 3.5 million total reads per sample. Sorted cells were lysed in RLT buffer and RNA was extracted with DNase-treated RNeasy Micro or Mini kits, depending on cell number. Each cell subset was processed separately to prevent cross-contamination, with patient and healthy donor samples processed together. The immunoSEQ multiplex PCR was used to amplify TCRB sequences from cDNA, generating 87-bp fragments that spanned the CDR3 region. Sequencing of the amplicons was done on the Illumina HiSeq platform. For the original study's pipeline: Synthetic template baselines were used to correct PCR bias computationally, reads within Hamming distance 2 were collapsed together, and singletons that could not be merged were discarded. Reads were aligned against IMGT so that V, D and J genes, CDR3 length and insertions or deletions at six rearrangement sites could be assigned. Within each subset, clonotype counts were normalized to sorted cell number, after which true diversity and Gini coefficients were computed with the tcR R package. The overlap coefficient, calculated on TCRB nucleotide sequences, was used to quantify repertoire sharing. As a proxy for the pre-selection repertoire, out-of-frame TCRB sequences from naive cells were analyzed. Here the immuneACCESS table is served through TCRdb, limited to in-frame sequences with V and J called. Missing clones are a known gap in these copies; in checked studies unresolved V genes cover under half, and the rest lacks a known reason. That table supplies the V and J calls and clone size; D and trimming were determined from the DNA. The sample table contains 600,000 to 750,000 clones; only one count was recorded for about an eighth of them. The ten largest clonotypes hold approximately 0.11% of the sample.

Sequenced sample: naive CD4+ T cells from blood. What the cell subset or site label conveys for this sample: true naive CD4+ T cells. The chain links TRBV9 with TRBJ1-2; TRBD1 is perhaps the D gene, given 5 matching bases. The receptor was isolated from a young man with type 1 diabetes. The CDR3 reads as follows: CASSVGADVGGYTF. The sequenced DNA: TGTGCCAGCAGCGTTGGGGCGGATGTGGGTGGCTACACCTTC.